One sample yielded the 17 T cell receptor beta chains listed below, sequenced in a study of shared clonotypes between healthy human individuals. Method: immunoSEQ multiplex PCR; TCRdb's copy keeps in-frame clones and lacks some. The sample includes 530,000 or so clones, about three quarters of them seen just once. The specimen sequenced was PBMCs. The receptors come from a woman aged 40 to 49 in good health. Some clones in this sample may be carry-over from other donors' samples.

Here the CDR3 reads CAWSGITEKLFF. DNA of the CDR3: TGTGCCTGGTCAGGGATCACAGAAAAACTGTTTTTT. This rearrangement joins TRBV30 to TRBJ1-4; D possibly corresponds to TRBD1 (5 bases). CDR3 size: 12 residues. V lost 5 bases and J lost 8, with 12 bases in between. Germline CDR1 is GTSNPN and CDR2 is SVGIG (reference sequence).

For this clone: One end of the junction fails to match germline, which may point to a read error. This chain joins TRBV7-7 and TRBJ2-7, with D perhaps given as TRBD1 or TRBD2 (6 bases each). CDR1 is SSHAT, CDR2 FNYEAQ, per germline (reference sequence). The CDR3 totals 16 residues. CDR3 sequence: CASSPGLPGVTYEQCF. The CDR3 nucleotides are TGTGCCAGCAGCCCGGGACTCCCAGGGGTCACCTACGAGCAGTGCTTC.

The count of this clone is one. The chain is built from TRBV11-2 and TRBJ2-1, with 11 bases that match TRBD2. The CDR3 has 15 residues. The germline V gene has CDR1 SGHAT and CDR2 FQNNGV. Germline trimming cut 5 bases from V and 6 bases from J; bases unmatched to any gene: 6. This CDR3 is CASSRTSGRVNEQFF. The CDR3 DNA is TGTGCCAGCAGCCGTACTAGCGGGAGAGTCAATGAGCAGTTCTTC.

This sequence joins TRBV7-2 and TRBJ2-1, with D maybe TRBD1 (6 bases). V was trimmed by 1 base and J by 0 bases, leaving 13 bases between them. Germline V gene data show CDR1 as SGHTA and CDR2 as FQGNSA. This CDR3 comprises 17 residues. In DNA form, the CDR3 reads TGTGCCAGCAGCTTAGTTTCGGGACATTTCTCCTACAATGAGCAGTTCTTC. This sequence encodes CASSLVSGHFSYNEQFF.

The chain has TRBV18 and TRBJ2-7; 10 positions agree with TRBD2. The CDR3 spans 16 residues. Germline V gene lookup returns CDR1 KGHSH and CDR2 LQKENI. The junction had 5 bases not matched to a gene; V was cut back by 3 bases and J by 0 bases. This chain's CDR3 is CASSPGLAVLSYEQYF. The CDR3 bases are TGTGCCAGCTCACCCGGACTAGCGGTCCTCTCCTACGAGCAGTACTTC. The full variable domain, its missing parts supplied by reference TRBV18 and TRBJ2-7, is NAGVMQNPRHLVRRRGQEARLRCSPMKGHSHVYWYRQLPEEGLKFMVYLQKENIIDESGMPKERFSAEFPKEGPSILRIQQVVRGDSAAYFCASSPGLAVLSYEQYFGPGTRLTVT.

With regard to this clone: This may be a read error: a much more frequent sequence differs by one nucleotide. Different DNA sequences within this sample yield the same CDR3. The rearrangement joins TRBV6-1 to TRBJ1-1; 10 positions match TRBD1. Germline V gene data show CDR1 as MNHNS and CDR2 as SASEGT. This CDR3 is built from 15 residues. DNA of the CDR3: TGTGCTAGCAGTGAGACGACAGGGGGCGGCGCTGAAGCTTTCTTT. It yields the protein CASSETTGGGAEAFF.

The V call is TRBV2, the J call TRBJ2-1, with 10 nucleotides matching TRBD2. CDR1 and CDR2 (germline): SNHLY, FYNNEI. The ends lost 6 bases at V and 4 bases at J; junction bases unmatched: 12. The CDR3 is made up of 17 amino acids. DNA for the CDR3: TGTGCCAGCAGCGCCCCCCGGACTAGCGGAAGATACAATGAGCAGTTCTTC. It is translated as CASSAPRTSGRYNEQFF.

This CDR3 reads CASSLNLGLQNTEAFF. As DNA, the CDR3 is TGCGCCAGCAGCTTGAACCTAGGGCTACAGAACACTGAAGCTTTCTTT. The rearrangement links TRBV5-1 to TRBJ1-1; D is undetermined. This CDR3 region has 16 residues. The germline CDR1 and CDR2 sequences are SGHRS and YFSETQ. Trimming pared 1 base from V and 1 base from J, leaving 14 bases between.

The gene calls are TRBV11-2 and TRBJ2-7; D not resolved. Deletions cut 3 bases from V and 6 bases from J, with 15 bases between. Per the germline V gene, CDR1 is SGHAT and CDR2 is FQNNGV. The length of the CDR3 is 14 residues. DNA of the CDR3: TGTGCCAGCAGCTTTTCCAGGACCAATGCCGAGCAGTACTTC. The encoded protein is CASSFSRTNAEQYF.

This chain connects TRBV29-1 to TRBJ1-2; TRBD1 aligns across 8 bases. The CDR3 covers 16 residues. V was clipped by 0 bases and J by 6 bases; unmatched bases: 12. CDR1 is SQVTM, CDR2 ANQGSEA, per germline. The CDR3 loop is CSVEDPEAPGGDGYTF. Written as DNA, the CDR3 is TGCAGCGTTGAAGATCCCGAAGCCCCAGGGGGCGATGGCTACACCTTC.

This clone was observed a single time. The rearrangement joins TRBV7-3 to TRBJ2-1; D is uncertain. V gave up 2 bases and J gave up 9 bases, with 11 bases separating them. The CDR3 is 13 residues long. CDR1 SGHTA and CDR2 FQGTGA come from the germline V gene. The CDR3 sequence is CASSLYASAEQFF. CDR3 in DNA: TGTGCCAGCAGCTTATACGCTAGTGCTGAGCAGTTCTTC. The full variable domain, in which reference TRBV7-3 and TRBJ2-1 provide the parts outside the CDR3, is GAGVSQTPSNKVTEKGKYVELRCDPISGHTALYWYRQSLGQGPEFLIYFQGTGAADDSGLPNDRFFAVRPEGSVSTLKIQRTERGDSAVYLCASSLYASAEQFFGPGTRLTVL.

The rearrangement uses TRBV5-1 and TRBJ2-7, with 7 nucleotides matching TRBD2. After removal of 4 bases from V and 5 bases from J, the junction contained 12 bases not matched to a gene. CDR1 is SGHRS and CDR2 is YFSETQ in the germline V gene. This CDR3 has 15 amino acids. This CDR3 reads CASSRTSERANEQYF. CDR3 bases: TGCGCCAGCAGCAGAACTAGCGAGAGGGCGAACGAGCAGTACTTC.

This chain connects TRBV28 to TRBJ2-7, with no clear D. This CDR3 spans 14 amino acids. The V and J ends lost 6 bases and 4 bases respectively, with 16 bases between them. Per the germline V gene, CDR1 is MDHEN and CDR2 is SYDVKM. DNA for the CDR3: TGTGCCAGCAGCGAGAACATACGAAGTTACGAGCAGTACTTC. This gives the protein CASSENIRSYEQYF.

This clone occurred once. This chain connects TRBV2 to TRBJ2-7, with 13 bases aligning to TRBD2. This CDR3 region has 15 residues. J was trimmed by 1 base and V by 5 bases; bases with no gene match: 2. Looked up from germline, CDR1 is SNHLY and CDR2 is FYNNEI. The CDR3 loop is CASSILAGGSYEQYF. The CDR3 DNA is TGTGCCAGCAGTATACTAGCGGGAGGGTCCTACGAGCAGTACTTC.

This chain links TRBV9 with TRBJ2-1; maybe TRBD2 (5 bases). V dropped 2 bases and J dropped 3 bases, with 12 bases sitting between them. The CDR3 covers 15 residues. Germline V gene sequence: CDR1 SGDLS, CDR2 YYNGEE. This chain's CDR3 is CASSVSEASYNEQFF. DNA for the CDR3: TGTGCCAGCAGCGTTTCGGAGGCCAGCTACAATGAGCAGTTCTTC.

V usage is TRBV4-2 and J usage is TRBJ2-7; possibly TRBD1 for D (5 bases). The CDR3 sequence is 14 residues long. The germline CDR1 and CDR2 sequences are LGHNA and YNFKEQ. V lost 8 bases to trimming and J lost 6 bases, with 20 bases between them. Here the CDR3 DNA reads TGTGCCAGCGCCCAATTAGGGGAAGGCCGCGAGCAGTACTTC. Its translation is CASAQLGEGREQYF.

This clone turned up a few times. The chain couples TRBV28 to TRBJ1-4, with TRBD1 identical over 7 bases. The CDR3 loop spans 14 amino acids. The trim removed 2 bases at V and 7 bases at J, leaving 4 bases unmatched. Germline V gene data show CDR1 as MDHEN and CDR2 as SYDVKM. The CDR3 reads CASSLQGGSEKLFF. The CDR3 DNA follows: TGTGCCAGCAGTTTACAGGGGGGGAGTGAAAAACTGTTTTTT.